Listed below are T cell receptor beta chains from one sample, sequenced in a study of cytotoxic CD8 clonotypes in ibrutinib-treated CLL. Sequencing used immunoSEQ multiplex PCR; TCRdb keeps in-frame clones, though not all of them. The table shows about 300,000 clones, with 60% to 80% occurring only once. The sample in question was PBMCs, obtained at disease progression, from a patient treated with ibrutinib. Receptors were obtained from a human donor with chronic lymphocytic leukemia. Both conserved end residues are part of each CDR3. The D gene is left open where the match is weak. Size is omitted from some rows. Given values are once, few, many or a class for expanded clones.

J gene	clone size	D gene	V gene	CDR3 protein	CDR3 DNA
TRBJ2-2	NA	NA	TRBV7-9	CASSPGRVTGELFF	TGTGCCAGCAGCCCAGGCAGGGTCACCGGGGAGCTGTTTTTT
TRBJ2-1	NA	NA	TRBV5-4	CASSLFSRGGYGNEQFF	TGTGCCAGCAGCTTGTTTTCACGGGGCGGTTACGGCAATGAGCAGTTCTTC
TRBJ2-2	NA	NA	TRBV9	CASSVVGVPGELFF	TGTGCCAGCAGCGTAGTGGGGGTGCCGGGGGAGCTGTTTTTT
TRBJ2-7	NA	TRBD1	TRBV23-1	CASSQFGGQGSYEQYF	TGCGCCAGCAGTCAATTTGGGGGACAGGGGTCCTACGAGCAGTACTTC
TRBJ1-1	once	NA	TRBV9	CASSKGNQQALNTEAFF	TGTGCCAGCAGCAAGGGCAACCAACAGGCCCTGAACACTGAAGCTTTCTTT
TRBJ2-7	NA	NA	TRBV11-2	CASSSEAYEQYF	TGTGCCAGCAGTTCAGAGGCCTACGAGCAGTACTTC
TRBJ2-3	NA	TRBD2	TRBV14	CASSQALLAGVGDTQYF	TGTGCCAGCAGCCAAGCTCTACTAGCGGGAGTAGGAGATACGCAGTATTTT
TRBJ2-1	NA	NA	TRBV10-3	CAILRNWGGSSYNEQFF	TGTGCCATACTTCGGAATTGGGGGGGCAGCTCCTACAATGAGCAGTTCTTC
TRBJ1-2	NA	NA	TRBV5-1	CASSLERPDGYTF	TGCGCCAGCAGCTTGGAACGACCGGACGGCTACACCTTC
TRBJ1-2	NA	NA	TRBV4-1	CASSQVLAGGYTF	TGCGCCAGCAGCCAAGTACTAGCTGGGGGCTACACCTTC
TRBJ2-7	NA	TRBD1	TRBV10-3	CAISETNTGGLDEQYF	TGTGCCATCAGTGAGACAAATACAGGGGGCTTGGACGAGCAGTACTTC
TRBJ2-7	NA	NA	TRBV15	CATSPSKNSYEQYF	TGTGCCACCAGCCCGTCCAAGAACTCCTACGAGCAGTACTTC
TRBJ2-1	NA	TRBD2	TRBV18	CASSPRAGGLLTSSYNEQFF	TGTGCCAGCTCACCACGGGCGGGGGGGCTCCTTACCAGCTCCTACAATGAGCAGTTCTTC
TRBJ1-1	NA	NA	TRBV7-3	CASSLEGRVEAFF	TGTGCCAGCAGCTTAGAGGGTAGGGTAGAAGCTTTCTTT
TRBJ1-2	NA	NA	TRBV5-1	CASSSRDNYGYTF	TGCGCCAGCAGCTCCCGGGACAACTATGGCTACACCTTC
TRBJ2-7	few	NA	TRBV7-6	CASSPSGKLGEQYF	TGTGCCAGCAGCCCATCAGGGAAACTAGGCGAGCAGTACTTC
TRBJ1-4	NA	NA	TRBV5-1	CASSPQGARNEKLFF	TGCGCCAGCAGTCCCCAAGGGGCCCGTAATGAAAAACTGTTTTTT
TRBJ2-7	NA	NA	TRBV10-2	CASSVLLRYEQYF	TGCGCCAGCAGTGTCCTCCTTAGGTACGAGCAGTACTTC
TRBJ1-2	few	NA	TRBV28	CASSIGQPYGYTF	TGTGCCAGCAGTATCGGACAGCCCTATGGCTACACCTTC
TRBJ1-1	once	NA	TRBV11-2	CASSLDQFEGRLTEAFF	TGTGCCAGCAGCTTAGATCAGTTCGAGGGTCGGCTCACTGAAGCTTTCTTT
TRBJ2-3	NA	TRBD1	TRBV9	CASSPRTGNTDTQYF	TGTGCCAGCAGCCCCCGGACAGGGAACACAGATACGCAGTATTTT
TRBJ1-5	NA	NA	TRBV28	CASSFSRVQPQHF	TGTGCCAGCAGTTTCAGCCGAGTACAGCCCCAGCATTTT
TRBJ2-7	NA	NA	TRBV7-2	CASSFGRLYEQYF	TGTGCCAGCAGCTTTGGCAGGCTCTACGAGCAGTACTTC
TRBJ2-5	NA	TRBD1	TRBV19	CASRPGTGGAETQYF	TGTGCCAGTAGGCCCGGGACAGGGGGCGCGGAGACCCAGTACTTC
TRBJ1-2	few	TRBD1	TRBV18	CASSLGQGENYGYTF	TGTGCCAGCTCACTCGGACAGGGGGAGAACTATGGCTACACCTTC
TRBJ1-4	few	NA	TRBV11-2	CASSLVVANEKLFF	TGTGCCAGCAGCCTCGTCGTGGCTAATGAAAAACTGTTTTTT
TRBJ1-1	few	NA	TRBV18	CASSRNTEAFF	TGTGCCAGCTCAAGAAACACTGAAGCTTTCTTT
TRBJ1-2	once	TRBD1	TRBV4-1	CASSQMTGNYGYTF	TGCGCCAGCAGCCAAATGACAGGGAACTATGGCTACACCTTC
TRBJ1-5	NA	NA	TRBV6-5	CASSWQYSNQPQHF	TGTGCCAGCAGTTGGCAGTATAGCAATCAGCCCCAGCATTTT
TRBJ2-7	NA	NA	TRBV4-3	CASSPGVVGYEQYF	TGCGCCAGCAGCCCAGGGGTAGTTGGCTACGAGCAGTACTTC
TRBJ2-7	NA	TRBD2	TRBV28	CASSQQGLAGTYEQYF	TGTGCCAGCAGTCAGCAGGGACTAGCGGGAACCTACGAGCAGTACTTC
TRBJ1-4	NA	TRBD1	TRBV7-8	CASSGRTGVNEKLFF	TGTGCCAGCAGCGGAAGGACAGGGGTCAATGAAAAACTGTTTTTT
TRBJ1-6	NA	NA	TRBV6-6	CASSSLRGGENSPLHF	TGTGCCAGCAGTTCCCTCCGGGGGGGGGAAAATTCACCCCTCCACTTT
TRBJ2-5	once	NA	TRBV27	CASRSRFTGTQYF	TGTGCCAGCCGATCTAGATTCACGGGGACCCAGTACTTC
TRBJ2-7	NA	NA	TRBV30	CASWTDFSYEQYF	TGTGCCTCCTGGACTGACTTTTCCTACGAGCAGTACTTC
TRBJ2-7	once	NA	TRBV7-2	CASSSTAASYEQYF	TGTGCCAGCAGCTCCACCGCCGCATCCTACGAGCAGTACTTC
TRBJ2-5	NA	TRBD2	TRBV2	CASSPKRDYFQETQYF	TGTGCCAGCAGTCCGAAAAGGGACTACTTCCAAGAGACCCAGTACTTC
TRBJ2-7	NA	TRBD2	TRBV11-2	CASTETSGTYEQYF	TGTGCCAGCACCGAGACTAGCGGCACCTACGAGCAGTACTTC
TRBJ1-2	few	TRBD1	TRBV27	CASSLFTGGGYGYTF	TGTGCCAGCAGTTTATTCACAGGGGGCGGCTATGGCTACACCTTC
TRBJ2-3	NA	TRBD1	TRBV5-4	CASSLAGGGTDTQYF	TGTGCCAGCAGCTTGGCAGGGGGCGGCACAGATACGCAGTATTTT
TRBJ2-7	NA	NA	TRBV9	CASSVVGGAWGYEQYF	TGTGCCAGCAGCGTAGTTGGAGGGGCATGGGGCTACGAGCAGTACTTC
TRBJ2-7	NA	TRBD1	TRBV11-2	CASSSPGTGSNYEQYF	TGTGCCAGCAGCTCCCCCGGGACAGGTTCTAACTACGAGCAGTACTTC